This T cell receptor (beta chain) was captured in a study of cytomegalovirus exposure and HLA in healthy donors. Donors showed nominal health when sampled, although they likely had unrecorded immune exposures. Overall study results and limits: Reports credit the classifier with highly specific, highly sensitive diagnosis of cytomegalovirus status. 164 TCR beta chains were listed as cytomegalovirus-associated.

V was shortened by 6 bases and J by 4 bases, with 13 bases between the two germline ends. Germline assignment: CDR1 SQVTM and CDR2 ANQGSEA. This CDR3 comprises 13 residues. A note on this clone: Its specificity is unknown.

The PCR had 60 Vbeta and 13 Jbeta primers. Produced via immunoSEQ multiplex PCR; TCRdb's table is partial and in-frame only. The sample holds approximately 170,000 clones, roughly 80% seen once. The sequencing input was PBMCs. The TCR was taken from a male donor in good health and CMV-seronegative. The V and J genes are TRBV29-1 and TRBJ2-1; a weak D match, TRBD2 (6 bases). CDR3 nucleotide sequence: TGCAGCGTCCGGGACTTCACATACAATGAGCAGTTCTTC. It yields the protein CSVRDFTYNEQFF.